This TCR beta chain comes out of a study of blood T cells in healthy people across ages. A sample-barcoded 5' primer and a J-beta primer mix were used in a second PCR of roughly 7 to 12 cycles. Each cDNA molecule received a tag from a template-switch adaptor that had 12 random nucleotides. TCRdb processed the 5' RACE reads anew with MiXCR; each CDR3 protein has one entry. The sample contains about 730,000 distinct CDR3 sequences, about 42% of which appear only once. Germline V gene sequence: CDR1 LNHDA, CDR2 SQIVND (reference sequence). The V gene end was trimmed by 4 bases and the J gene end by 2 bases; junction bases not matched to a gene: 6. The CDR3 runs to 17 residues. This clonotype was seen more than once but under ten times.

The receptor was isolated from a woman aged 55-70 years in good health. The specimen sequenced was blood. The chain carries TRBV19 and TRBJ2-3; 13 bases match TRBD2. The CDR3 coding sequence is TGTGCCAGTAGTAAGAGACTAGCGGGAGGCTTCACAGATACGCAGTATTTT. Its translation is CASSKRLAGGFTDTQYF.